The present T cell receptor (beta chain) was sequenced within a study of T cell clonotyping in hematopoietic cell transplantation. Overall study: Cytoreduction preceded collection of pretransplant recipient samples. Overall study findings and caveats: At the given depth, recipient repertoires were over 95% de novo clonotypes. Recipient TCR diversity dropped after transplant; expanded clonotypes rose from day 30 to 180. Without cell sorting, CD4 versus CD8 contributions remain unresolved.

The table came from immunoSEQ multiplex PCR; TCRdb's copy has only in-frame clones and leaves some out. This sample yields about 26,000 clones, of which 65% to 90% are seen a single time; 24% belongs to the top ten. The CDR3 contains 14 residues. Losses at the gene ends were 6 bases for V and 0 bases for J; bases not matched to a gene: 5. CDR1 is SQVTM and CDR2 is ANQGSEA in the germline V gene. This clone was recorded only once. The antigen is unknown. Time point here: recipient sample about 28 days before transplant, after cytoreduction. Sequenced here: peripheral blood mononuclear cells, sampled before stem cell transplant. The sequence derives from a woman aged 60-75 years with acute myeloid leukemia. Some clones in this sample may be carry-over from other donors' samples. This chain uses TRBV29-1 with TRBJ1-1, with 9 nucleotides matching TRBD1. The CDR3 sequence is CSVENRGLNTEAFF. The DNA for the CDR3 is TGCAGCGTAGAAAACAGGGGGCTGAACACTGAAGCTTTCTTT. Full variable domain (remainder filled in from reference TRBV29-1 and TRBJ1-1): SAVISQKPSRDICQRGTSLTIQCQVDSQVTMMFWYRQQPGQSLTLIATANQGSEATYESGFVIDKFPISRPNLTFSTLTVSNMSPEDSSIYLCSVENRGLNTEAFFGQGTRLTVV.